This entry features one T cell receptor (beta chain) sequence. As yet, its antigen is unknown. With 6 bases removed from V and 1 base from J, the gap between germline ends came to 9 bases. This CDR3 is 13 amino acids long. Germline CDR1 and CDR2: MDHEN and SYDVKM. The data are from a study of OX40 agonist ivuxolimab in advanced cancers. On the study more broadly: Hepatocellular carcinoma, melanoma, renal cell or head and neck cancer affected the dose-escalation patients. At approximately 83% male, the cohort had a mean age of around 56 years, ranging from roughly 20 to 90.

Study observations and caveats: There were, on average, more expanded clones in CD8+ T cells than in CD4+.

Repertoires were generated with immunoSEQ multiplex PCR, while TCRdb's copy carries only in-frame clones and drops some. The repertoire holds fewer than 140,000 clones, with 90% as singletons. This sequence originates from an adult with an advanced solid tumor such as melanoma, head and neck, liver or kidney cancer. The chain employs TRBV28 and TRBJ1-1, with D possibly being TRBD1 (6 bases). This specimen was CD4+ or CD8+ T cells sorted from blood, taken in a trial of the OX40 agonist ivuxolimab. CDR3 residues: CASSLTGNTEAFF. CDR3 nucleotides: TGTGCCAGCAGCCTGACAGGGAACACTGAAGCTTTCTTT.